The T cell receptor beta chain under discussion was sequenced for a study of CD8 T cells in ankylosing spondylitis. Study findings and constraints: One TCR beta motif, made up of several highly homologous variants, appeared characteristic of ankylosing spondylitis blood. Some motif variants were previously reported in reactive arthritis synovial fluid and blood. Significantly higher representation of disease-linked clones was reported for matched ankylosing spondylitis synovial fluid.

V lost 5 bases and J 4 bases, leaving 15 bases between the germline ends. Germline V gives CDR1 SGHVS, CDR2 FQNEAQ. The CDR3 runs 15 residues. This clonotype came up many times. The antigen is unknown. The TCR beta libraries were generated through quantitative 5'-RACE incorporating molecular barcodes. TCRdb fed the 5' RACE reads into MiXCR, producing one record per CDR3 protein. Of about 440,000 distinct CDR3 sequences detected, approximately 17% appear once; the ten largest clones hold approximately 0.97%. Sample: blood, either unsorted or a sorted T cell fraction (not recorded which). This receptor was taken from a male donor with ankylosing spondylitis. This chain connects TRBV7-8 to TRBJ2-1; D unclear. CDR3 bases: TGTGCCAGCAGCCTCCCGCCGACACTTTACAATGAGCAGTTCTTC. Translating gives CASSLPPTLYNEQFF.